The next 27 T cell receptor beta chains were all read from a single sample in a study of blood T cell repertoires in COVID-19. Sequencing was performed with immunoSEQ multiplex PCR; in TCRdb, only in-frame clones are kept and a portion is missing. The table lists around 140,000 clones, nearly 85% of them singletons. Sequenced: PBMCs or T cells enriched from blood (not recorded which). All receptors come from a man aged 50 to 59 in a cohort exposed to, infected with or recovered from COVID-19 (not recorded which).

This clone was detected only once. J is TRBJ1-2 and V is TRBV15, with a weak D call TRBD1 (6 bases). V was cut by 0 bases and J by 6 bases, with 17 bases left in between. In germline, CDR1 is LNHNV, CDR2 YYDKDF (reference sequence). This CDR3 is built from 16 residues. CDR3 residues: CATSRDRERGRDGYTF. CDR3 coding DNA: TGTGCCACCAGCAGAGATCGAGAAAGGGGGAGGGATGGCTACACCTTC.

J is TRBJ2-3 and V is TRBV2, with D uncertain. The CDR3 is 15 amino acids. V lost 2 bases, J lost 2 bases, and 11 bases lay in between. Germline CDR1 reads SNHLY; CDR2 reads FYNNEI. The CDR3 here is CASSEIGDITDTQYF. The CDR3 DNA sequence: TGTGCCAGCAGTGAAATAGGAGATATCACAGATACGCAGTATTTT.

The rearrangement links TRBV11-1 to TRBJ2-7; 8 positions match TRBD1. The CDR3 length is 14 residues. The junction had 9 bases not matched to a gene; V was cut back by 5 bases and J by 6 bases. The germline gives CDR1 SGHAT, CDR2 FQDESV (reference sequence). The CDR3 nucleotides read TGTGCCAGCAGCGGGAGACAGGGGCTTCTCGAGCAGTACTTC. Translation: CASSGRQGLLEQYF. Using reference TRBV11-1 and TRBJ2-7 for the parts outside the CDR3, the full variable domain is EAEVAQSPRYKITEKSQAVAFWCDPISGHATLYWYRQILGQGPELLVQFQDESVVDDSQLPKDRFSAERLKGVDSTLKIQPAELGDSAMYLCASSGRQGLLEQYFGPGTRLTVT.

V and J are TRBV2 and TRBJ1-4; D gene uncertain. The CDR3 covers 17 residues. V lost 3 bases and J lost 8, with 22 bases in between. Germline CDR1 is SNHLY and CDR2 is FYNNEI. The CDR3 nucleotides read TGTGCCAGCAGTGACCCCCACGCGGCTCCCGATGGGGAAAAACTGTTTTTT. Its protein is CASSDPHAAPDGEKLFF.

Only one count was recorded for this clone. The chain combines TRBV7-2 with TRBJ2-3, with 8 bases identical to TRBD2. Germline assignment: CDR1 SGHTA and CDR2 FQGNSA. This CDR3 has 18 residues. Unmatched junction bases numbered 13, after V lost 2 bases and J lost 3 bases. The CDR3 sequence is CASSLPPGRGVETDTQYF. CDR3 DNA: TGTGCCAGCAGCTTACCCCCGGGGCGGGGGGTAGAGACAGATACGCAGTATTTT.

The rearrangement joins TRBV18 to TRBJ1-3, with D unclear. Germline loops: CDR1 KGHSH, CDR2 LQKENI. CDR3 size: 15 residues. With 5 bases removed from V and 2 bases from J, the gap between germline ends came to 13 bases. The CDR3 loop is CASSATELAGNTIYF. In DNA form, the CDR3 reads TGTGCCAGCTCAGCCACAGAACTAGCTGGAAACACCATATATTTT.

This sequence joins TRBV2 and TRBJ2-3, with D possibly matching TRBD1 (5 bases). The germline gives CDR1 SNHLY, CDR2 FYNNEI. Between the trimmed V and J ends, which lost 7 bases and 8 bases, there was a span of 16 bases. The CDR3 extends over 13 amino acids. The CDR3 DNA reads TGTGCCAGCAAACGGGCAGAGCAGGGTACGCAGTATTTT. Protein: CASKRAEQGTQYF.

The rearrangement uses TRBV5-8 and TRBJ2-5; unclear D gene. The CDR3 sequence is 13 residues long. In germline, CDR1 is SGHTS, CDR2 YDEGEE. V lost 0 bases and J 5 bases, leaving 8 bases between the germline ends. The CDR3 DNA sequence: TGTGCCAGCAGCTTGGTTGCGGTGGAGACCCAGTACTTC. The encoded protein is CASSLVAVETQYF.

The rearrangement joins TRBV5-4 to TRBJ2-7; D is undetermined. Trimming cost V 0 bases and J 7 bases, with 11 bases left between them. Germline loops: CDR1 SGHNT, CDR2 YYREEE (reference sequence). This CDR3 contains 13 residues. The CDR3 DNA reads as TGTGCCAGCAGCTTGGGAGGTTCCTCGGAGCAGTACTTC. This gives the protein CASSLGGSSEQYF.

The genes are TRBV11-2 and TRBJ2-7; D is possibly TRBD1 (6 bases). The germline CDR1 and CDR2 sequences are SGHAT and FQNNGV. V lost 5 bases, J lost 3 bases, and 14 bases lay in between. This CDR3 has 14 residues. The CDR3 nucleotides read TGTGCCAGCAGCCCCTACACAGGGTACTACGAGCAGTACTTC. It specifies CASSPYTGYYEQYF.

The gene calls are TRBV5-8 and TRBJ2-1, with 7 bases aligning to TRBD1. Per the germline V gene, CDR1 is SGHTS and CDR2 is YDEGEE. The junction had 12 bases not matched to a gene; V was cut back by 4 bases and J by 2 bases. The CDR3 contains 17 residues. The CDR3 coding sequence is TGTGCCAGCAGCCTAGCCCCGACAGGGATCACCTACAATGAGCAGTTCTTC. Its translation: CASSLAPTGITYNEQFF.

This chain uses TRBV12-3 or TRBV12-4 with TRBJ2-2; D may be TRBD1 (5 bases). Trimming left V 9 bases short and J 4 bases short, with 12 bases between. The length of the CDR3 is 13 residues. DNA of the CDR3: TGTGCCAGTAGGGGTTCTGGCACCGGGGAGCTGTTTTTT. Residues: CASRGSGTGELFF.

The genes are TRBV7-9 and TRBJ1-4; TRBD1 is a possible D gene (5 bases). The CDR3 totals 15 residues. CDR1 is SEHNR, CDR2 FQNEAQ, per germline (reference sequence). Between the trimmed V and J ends, which lost 1 base and 4 bases, there was a span of 10 bases. The CDR3 region is CASSLESGLNEKLFF. CDR3 coding DNA: TGTGCCAGCAGCTTAGAATCGGGACTTAATGAAAAACTGTTTTTT.

This clone was recorded once. The chain recombines TRBV7-9 with TRBJ2-2; perhaps TRBD2 as D (6 bases). The length of the CDR3 is 15 residues. V was cut by 4 bases and J by 2 bases, with 11 bases left in between. Germline V gene lookup returns CDR1 SEHNR and CDR2 FQNEAQ (reference sequence). CDR3: CASSSGTSNTGELFF. In nucleotides, the CDR3 is TGTGCCAGCAGCTCCGGGACTTCTAACACCGGGGAGCTGTTTTTT.

This chain's CDR3 is CASSFFVLTGELFF. The DNA for the CDR3 is TGTGCCAGCAGCTTTTTTGTACTCACCGGGGAGCTGTTTTTT. The chain is built from TRBV7-2 and TRBJ2-2; D is unclear. Per the germline V gene, CDR1 is SGHTA and CDR2 is FQGNSA. The germline V and J ends were trimmed by 3 bases and 4 bases, with 9 bases remaining between them. The CDR3 has 14 residues.

The chain employs TRBV6-2 or TRBV6-3 and TRBJ2-1; D remains ambiguous. The CDR3 loop spans 16 amino acids. Trimming stripped 2 bases from V and 0 bases from J, with 11 bases between. Germline V gene data show CDR1 as MNHEY and CDR2 as SVGEGT. For the CDR3, the DNA is TGTGCCAGCAGTTACCGTGGGCTGAGCTCCTACAATGAGCAGTTCTTC. It translates to CASSYRGLSSYNEQFF.

This clone was observed once. The genes are TRBV10-3 and TRBJ1-2; D is uncertain. The V gene lost 0 bases and the J gene lost 6 bases, with 17 bases spanning the gap. Germline V gene lookup returns CDR1 ENHRY and CDR2 SYGVKD. This CDR3 has 16 residues. Here the CDR3 DNA reads TGTGCCATCAGTGAGTCGAGGGTGGCTAGATCGAATGGCTACACCTTC. Translation gives CAISESRVARSNGYTF.

The sample holds a few counts of this clone. The chain has TRBV3-1 (or the pseudogene TRBV3-2) and TRBJ2-1; 10 bases agree with TRBD2. This CDR3 has 16 amino acids. Per the germline V gene, CDR1 is LGHDT and CDR2 is YNNKEL (reference sequence). V was pared by 0 bases and J by 3 bases, with 2 bases of the junction left unmatched. For the CDR3, the DNA is TGTGCCAGCAGCCAAGAGAGGACTAGCGGCTACAATGAGCAGTTCTTC. The encoded protein is CASSQERTSGYNEQFF.

The rearrangement joins TRBV18 to TRBJ1-5, with a weak D call TRBD1 (6 bases). Germline V gene data show CDR1 as KGHSH and CDR2 as LQKENI. This CDR3 is 14 amino acids long. V dropped 2 bases and J dropped 7 bases, with 12 bases sitting between them. This CDR3 reads CASSPGGAGQPQHF. CDR3 sequence (DNA): TGTGCCAGCTCACCAGGGGGGGCAGGGCAGCCCCAGCATTTT.

CDR3 sequence (DNA): TGTGCCAGCAGGGACAGGGGGCGCACCGGGGAGCTGTTTTTT. It is translated as CASRDRGRTGELFF. J is TRBJ2-2 and V is TRBV5-8; TRBD1 matches at 11 bases. V lost 5 bases, J lost 4 bases, and 1 base stayed unmatched. This CDR3 has 14 amino acids. Germline V gene sequence: CDR1 SGHTS, CDR2 YDEGEE.

The V call is TRBV19, the J call TRBJ2-1; TRBD2 matches 13 bases. J was trimmed by 4 bases and V by 5 bases; bases with no gene match: 2. Germline CDR1 LNHDA, CDR2 SQIVND (reference sequence). The CDR3 consists of 15 residues. CDR3 sequence reads: CASSGGLAGYNEQFF. CDR3 DNA sequence: TGTGCCAGTAGTGGGGGACTAGCGGGATACAATGAGCAGTTCTTC.

The chain has TRBV18 and TRBJ1-2; the match to TRBD1 covers 9 bases. V trimming: 10 bases; J trimming: 7 bases; junction bases outside the gene matches: 10. CDR1 and CDR2 from the germline V gene are KGHSH and LQKENI. The CDR3 spans 13 residues. The CDR3, as DNA: TGTGCCACCAGTACAGGGGGCATCGCTGGCTACACCTTC. Protein: CATSTGGIAGYTF.

The rearrangement joins TRBV4-3 to TRBJ2-7; 12 nucleotides line up with TRBD1. CDR3 size: 15 residues. CDR1 and CDR2 (germline): LGHNA, YSLEER. J was trimmed by 4 bases and V by 4 bases; bases with no gene match: 5. The CDR3 DNA is TGCGCCAGCAGCCCCCGGGACAGGGGGCCGTACGAGCAGTACTTC. Protein: CASSPRDRGPYEQYF.

This chain uses TRBV10-3 with TRBJ2-7, with 9 bases that match TRBD1. The CDR3 runs to 15 residues. The ends lost 2 bases at V and 5 bases at J; junction bases unmatched: 7. The V gene's germline CDR1 is ENHRY and CDR2 SYGVKD. In nucleotides, the CDR3 is TGTGCCATCAGTGAGCGGGGACAGGGCTTCGACGAGCAGTACTTC. It translates to CAISERGQGFDEQYF.

The V gene is TRBV18, the J gene TRBJ2-1; D might be TRBD2 (7 bases). Trimming removed 2 bases from V and 4 bases from J, with 12 bases in between. The germline CDR1 and CDR2 sequences are KGHSH and LQKENI. The length of the CDR3 is 15 residues. Here the CDR3 DNA reads TGTGCCAGCTCACCAGGGGGGGCGCGATACAATGAGCAGTTCTTC. Translation gives CASSPGGARYNEQFF.

This chain connects TRBV4-1 to TRBJ2-2, with D perhaps TRBD2 (5 bases). Per the germline V gene, CDR1 is MGHRA and CDR2 is YSYEKL. V lost 4 bases and J lost 2, with 8 bases in between. The CDR3 sequence is 14 residues long. CDR3 in amino acids: CASSLAYNTGELFF. CDR3 in DNA: TGCGCCAGCAGCCTAGCGTATAACACCGGGGAGCTGTTTTTT.

This clone was seen once. CDR3 DNA sequence: TGTGCCATCAGACGACAGGGTGGGGTGAACACTGAAGCTTTCTTT. This sequence encodes CAIRRQGGVNTEAFF. The chain joins TRBV10-3 to TRBJ1-1; TRBD1 aligns across 7 bases. The germline gives CDR1 ENHRY, CDR2 SYGVKD. The CDR3 length is 15 residues. The junction had 7 bases not matched to a gene; V was cut back by 6 bases and J by 0 bases.